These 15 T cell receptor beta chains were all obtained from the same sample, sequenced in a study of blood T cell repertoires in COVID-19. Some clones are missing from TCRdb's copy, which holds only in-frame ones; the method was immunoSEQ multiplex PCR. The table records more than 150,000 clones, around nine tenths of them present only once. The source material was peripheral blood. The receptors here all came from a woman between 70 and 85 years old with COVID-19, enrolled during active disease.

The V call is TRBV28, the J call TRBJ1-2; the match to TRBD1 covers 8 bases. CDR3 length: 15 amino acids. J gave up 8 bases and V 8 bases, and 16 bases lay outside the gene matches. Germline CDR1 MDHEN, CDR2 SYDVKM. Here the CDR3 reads CASLTLGQGARGYTF. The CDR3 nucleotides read TGTGCCAGCCTTACCCTGGGGCAGGGGGCGCGGGGCTACACCTTC.

The CDR3 is CASSPGLTYEKLFF. The CDR3, as DNA: TGTGCCAGCAGCCCAGGGCTTACTTATGAAAAACTGTTTTTT. The chain uses TRBV5-5 and TRBJ1-4, with D tentatively TRBD1 (5 bases). Between the trimmed V and J ends, which lost 4 bases and 6 bases, there was a span of 13 bases. Germline CDR1 SGHKS, CDR2 YYEKEE (reference sequence). This CDR3 spans 14 amino acids.

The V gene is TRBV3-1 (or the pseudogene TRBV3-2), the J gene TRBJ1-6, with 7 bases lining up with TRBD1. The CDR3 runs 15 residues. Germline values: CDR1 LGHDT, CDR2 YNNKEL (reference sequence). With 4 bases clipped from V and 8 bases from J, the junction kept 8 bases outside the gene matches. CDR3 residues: CASSRPGQTDSPLHF. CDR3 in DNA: TGTGCCAGCAGCCGCCCGGGACAGACAGATTCACCCCTCCACTTT.

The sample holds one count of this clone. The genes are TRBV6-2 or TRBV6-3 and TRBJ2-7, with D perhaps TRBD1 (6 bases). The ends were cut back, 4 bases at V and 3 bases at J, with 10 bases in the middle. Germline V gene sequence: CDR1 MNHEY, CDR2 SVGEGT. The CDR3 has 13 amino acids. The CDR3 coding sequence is TGTGCCAGCAGTTTTGTCAGGGGCTACGAGCAGTACTTC. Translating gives CASSFVRGYEQYF.

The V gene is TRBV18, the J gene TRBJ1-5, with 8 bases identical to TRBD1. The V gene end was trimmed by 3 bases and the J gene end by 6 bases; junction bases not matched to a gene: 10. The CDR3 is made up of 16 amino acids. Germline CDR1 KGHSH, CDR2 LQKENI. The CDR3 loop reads CASSPSTGVDVQPQHF. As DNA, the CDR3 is TGTGCCAGCTCACCGTCGACAGGGGTTGATGTTCAGCCCCAGCATTTT.

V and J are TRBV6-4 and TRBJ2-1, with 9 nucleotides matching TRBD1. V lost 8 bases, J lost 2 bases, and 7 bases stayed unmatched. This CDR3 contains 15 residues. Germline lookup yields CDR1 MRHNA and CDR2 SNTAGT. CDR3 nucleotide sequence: TGTGCCAGCCAGTTGGACAGGGGTCCCTACAATGAGCAGTTCTTC. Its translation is CASQLDRGPYNEQFF.

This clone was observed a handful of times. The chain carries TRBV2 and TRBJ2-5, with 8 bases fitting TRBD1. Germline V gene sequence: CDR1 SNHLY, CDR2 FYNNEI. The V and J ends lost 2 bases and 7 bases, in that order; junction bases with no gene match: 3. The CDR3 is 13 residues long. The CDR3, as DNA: TGTGCCAGCAGTGAAAGACAGGGGACGACCCAGTACTTC. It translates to CASSERQGTTQYF. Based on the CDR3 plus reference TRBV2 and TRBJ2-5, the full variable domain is EPEVTQTPSHQVTQMGQEVILRCVPISNHLYFYWYRQILGQKVEFLVSFYNNEISEKSEIFDDQFSVERPDGSNFTLKIRSTKLEDSAMYFCASSERQGTTQYFGPGTRLLVL.

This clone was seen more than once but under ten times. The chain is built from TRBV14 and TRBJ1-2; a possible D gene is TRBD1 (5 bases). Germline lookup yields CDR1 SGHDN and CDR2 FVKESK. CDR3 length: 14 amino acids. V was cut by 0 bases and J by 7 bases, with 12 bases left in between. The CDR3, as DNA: TGTGCCAGCAGCCAAGATGGGGCAGGCTCTGGCTACACCTTC. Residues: CASSQDGAGSGYTF.

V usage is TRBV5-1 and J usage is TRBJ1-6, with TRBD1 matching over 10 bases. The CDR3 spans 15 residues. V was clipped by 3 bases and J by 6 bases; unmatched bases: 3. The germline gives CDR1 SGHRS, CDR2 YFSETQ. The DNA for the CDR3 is TGCGCCAGCAGCTACCGGACAGGGGGTAATTCACCCCTCCACTTT. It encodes CASSYRTGGNSPLHF.

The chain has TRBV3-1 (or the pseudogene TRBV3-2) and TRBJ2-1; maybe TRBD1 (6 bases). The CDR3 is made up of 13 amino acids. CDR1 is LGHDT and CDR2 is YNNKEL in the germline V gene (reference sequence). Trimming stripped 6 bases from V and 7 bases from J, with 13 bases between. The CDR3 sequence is CASSSLRGNEQFF. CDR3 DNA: TGTGCCAGCAGTTCCCTAAGGGGGAATGAGCAGTTCTTC.

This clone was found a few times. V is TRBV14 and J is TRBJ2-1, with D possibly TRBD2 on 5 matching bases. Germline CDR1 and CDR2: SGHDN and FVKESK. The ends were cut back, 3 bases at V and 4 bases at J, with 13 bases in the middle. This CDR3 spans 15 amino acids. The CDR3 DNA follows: TGTGCCAGCAGCCACATAGCGATTGGATACAATGAGCAGTTCTTC. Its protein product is CASSHIAIGYNEQFF. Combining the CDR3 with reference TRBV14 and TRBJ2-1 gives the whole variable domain EAGVTQFPSHSVIEKGQTVTLRCDPISGHDNLYWYRRVMGKEIKFLLHFVKESKQDESGMPNNRFLAERTGGTYSTLKVQPAELEDSGVYFCASSHIAIGYNEQFFGPGTRLTVL.

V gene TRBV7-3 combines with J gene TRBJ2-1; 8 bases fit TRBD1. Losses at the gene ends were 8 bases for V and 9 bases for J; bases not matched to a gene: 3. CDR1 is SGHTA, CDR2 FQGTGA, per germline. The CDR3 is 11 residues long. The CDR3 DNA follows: TGTGCCAGCGGACAGGGTTCTGAGCAGTTCTTC. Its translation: CASGQGSEQFF.

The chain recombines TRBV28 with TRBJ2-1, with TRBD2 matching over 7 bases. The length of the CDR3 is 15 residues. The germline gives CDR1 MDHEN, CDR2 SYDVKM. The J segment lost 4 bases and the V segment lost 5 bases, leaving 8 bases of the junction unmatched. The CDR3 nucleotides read TGTGCCAGCAGTCTTGGGGGGGGTTCGTACAATGAGCAGTTCTTC. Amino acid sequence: CASSLGGGSYNEQFF.

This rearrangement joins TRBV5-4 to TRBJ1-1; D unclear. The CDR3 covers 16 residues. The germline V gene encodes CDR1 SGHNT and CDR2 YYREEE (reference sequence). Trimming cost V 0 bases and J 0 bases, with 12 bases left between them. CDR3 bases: TGTGCCAGCAGCTTGGCCGGGAGGCAGATGAACACTGAAGCTTTCTTT. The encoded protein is CASSLAGRQMNTEAFF.

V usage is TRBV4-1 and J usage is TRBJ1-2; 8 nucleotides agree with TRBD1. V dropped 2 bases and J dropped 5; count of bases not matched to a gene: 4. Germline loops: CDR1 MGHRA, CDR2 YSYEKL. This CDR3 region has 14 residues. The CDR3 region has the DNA TGCGCCAGCAGCCAAAACAGGGGGGAATATGGCTACACCTTC. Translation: CASSQNRGEYGYTF.